This TCR beta chain emerged from a study of radiotherapy plus CTLA-4 blockade in lung cancer. This clone came up once. The ends lost 7 bases at V and 6 bases at J; junction bases unmatched: 15. The germline CDR1 and CDR2 sequences are LNHDA and SQIVND (reference sequence). This CDR3 is built from 17 residues. Ipilimumab CTLA-4 blockade and focal radiation were given to patients with chemo-refractory metastatic non-small-cell lung cancer. Some clones are missing from TCRdb's copy, which holds only in-frame ones; the method was immunoSEQ multiplex PCR. The repertoire has 70,000 to 90,000 clones, roughly three quarters of them found once; the top ten carry roughly 7%.

The V call is TRBV19, the J call TRBJ1-1; 12 bases line up with TRBD1. This TCR derives from a human donor with non-small cell lung cancer who had a complete response to radiotherapy plus ipilimumab. The sample here was peripheral blood, taken from a patient treated with radiotherapy plus ipilimumab. The CDR3 sequence is CASTKFEPGQGASEAFF. DNA for the CDR3: TGTGCCAGTACCAAATTTGAGCCGGGACAGGGGGCATCTGAAGCTTTCTTT.